The 4 T cell receptor beta chains listed next were all sequenced from one sample in a study of T cell responses to AZD1222 COVID-19 vaccine (dated by TCRdb to the early 2020s). The time point label here, explained by the study, means: about 28 days (+/-7) after the second vaccine dose. Library prep was done by the immunoSEQ multiplex PCR assay. Not all clones reach the TCRdb copy of this immuneACCESS table, which keeps in-frame sequences only. Checked studies attribute under half of the gap to unresolved V genes and leave the rest unexplained. Recorded for this sample are roughly 200,000 clones; roughly 92% of them occurred a single time. The ten largest clones take up less than 2% of the sample. The material sequenced was peripheral blood, taken 28 days after the second AZD1222 dose. The receptor set was obtained from an adult who received the AZD1222 COVID-19 vaccine.

CDR3 residues: CASSSYSGTTQYF. CDR3 nucleotides: TGTGCCAGCAGCTCGTATTCCGGGACTACGCAGTATTTT. V usage is TRBV5-4 and J usage is TRBJ2-3; perhaps D is TRBD1 or TRBD2 (5 bases each). The CDR3 contains 13 residues. CDR1 and CDR2 (germline): SGHNT, YYREEE (reference sequence). V lost 3 bases and J lost 8, with 13 bases in between.

This chain uses TRBV5-4 with TRBJ2-3; D may match TRBD1 or TRBD2 (5 bases each). V lost 0 bases, J lost 3 bases, and 8 bases lay in between. CDR3 length: 14 amino acids. Germline loops: CDR1 SGHNT, CDR2 YYREEE (reference sequence). CDR3: CASSLVGTTDTQYF. Written as DNA, the CDR3 is TGTGCCAGCAGCTTGGTGGGGACGACAGATACGCAGTATTTT.

The chain has TRBV21-1 and TRBJ2-3; the D call TRBD1 from the table was never checked on the DNA. TRBV21-1 is reported as a pseudogene. There are 17 residues in the CDR3. CDR3 DNA sequence: TGTGCCAGCAGCAACAAACAGGGTAGGGGGCCCACAGATACGCAGTATTTT. Its translation is CASSNKQGRGPTDTQYF.

The genes are TRBV18 and TRBJ2-1; 7 nucleotides align to TRBD2. With V trimmed by 2 bases and J by 10 bases, 14 bases remained unmatched. This CDR3 is 16 amino acids long. The germline V gene encodes CDR1 KGHSH and CDR2 LQKENI. In DNA form, the CDR3 reads TGTGCCAGCTCACCATCTTGGGCGGGAGTAGGGGAGGAGCAGTTCTTC. This translates into CASSPSWAGVGEEQFF.